The 17 T cell receptor beta chains presented below share a single source sample, sequenced in a study of blood T cell repertoires in COVID-19. Produced via immunoSEQ multiplex PCR; TCRdb's table is partial and in-frame only. In the table there are 90,000 or so clones, about 76% of which are singletons. The specimen was peripheral blood. These receptors were collected from a human donor in a cohort sampled during active COVID-19.

This sequence joins TRBV5-8 and TRBJ2-5; D perhaps matches TRBD1 (6 bases). The CDR3 length is 13 residues. With 6 bases removed from V and 2 bases from J, the gap between germline ends came to 11 bases. In germline, CDR1 is SGHTS, CDR2 YDEGEE. The CDR3 is CASNTGIQETQYF. CDR3 sequence (DNA): TGTGCCAGCAACACAGGGATTCAAGAGACCCAGTACTTC.

The chain is built from TRBV18 and TRBJ2-3; 8 bases align to TRBD2. The V gene's germline CDR1 is KGHSH and CDR2 LQKENI. This CDR3 spans 16 amino acids. V dropped 3 bases and J dropped 2; count of bases not matched to a gene: 7. This chain's CDR3 is CASSPVYSGDTDTQYF. As DNA, the CDR3 is TGTGCCAGCTCACCGGTGTATAGCGGGGACACAGATACGCAGTATTTT.

The genes are TRBV7-9 and TRBJ2-5; 10 nucleotides align to TRBD1. The germline CDR1 and CDR2 sequences are SEHNR and FQNEAQ (reference sequence). The CDR3 is made up of 14 amino acids. The trim removed 5 bases at V and 4 bases at J, leaving 4 bases unmatched. The CDR3 region is CASSATGGGETQYF. The CDR3, as DNA: TGTGCCAGCAGCGCGACAGGGGGCGGAGAGACCCAGTACTTC.

The V gene is TRBV29-1, the J gene TRBJ2-1; 7 bases line up with TRBD2. Trimming at V came to 6 bases and at J to 3 bases, leaving 8 bases not matched to a gene. CDR1 is SQVTM and CDR2 is ANQGSEA in the germline V gene. This CDR3 has 14 residues. CDR3 coding DNA: TGCAGCGTAACTAGCCCTAGCGGCTACAATGAGCAGTTCTTC. Protein: CSVTSPSGYNEQFF.

The chain carries TRBV30 and TRBJ1-1; D unclear. CDR3 length: 11 amino acids. Per the germline V gene, CDR1 is GTSNPN and CDR2 is SVGIG (reference sequence). V was trimmed by 0 bases and J by 5 bases, leaving 4 bases between them. The CDR3 loop reads CAWSVQTEAFF. For the CDR3, the DNA is TGTGCCTGGAGTGTACAGACTGAAGCTTTCTTT.

This clone came up a few times. V is TRBV11-2 and J is TRBJ2-1, with a tentative D call TRBD1 (5 bases). V lost 1 base, J lost 8 bases, and 12 bases lay in between. CDR3 length: 14 amino acids. CDR1 and CDR2 (germline): SGHAT, FQNNGV. CDR3 sequence reads: CASSLVGLGDEQFF. CDR3 coding DNA: TGTGCCAGCAGCTTAGTTGGTCTAGGGGATGAGCAGTTCTTC.

The J gene is TRBJ2-3, the V gene TRBV4-2, with D unclear. Trimming removed 0 bases from V and 0 bases from J, with 4 bases in between. The CDR3 loop spans 14 amino acids. Germline loops: CDR1 LGHNA, CDR2 YNFKEQ. The CDR3 sequence: CASSQDLSTDTQYF. The DNA of the CDR3 is TGTGCCAGCAGCCAAGACCTAAGCACAGATACGCAGTATTTT.

The V and J genes are TRBV6-5 and TRBJ1-3; the D is unclear. The V and J ends lost 5 bases and 0 bases respectively, with 8 bases between them. The CDR3 loop spans 14 amino acids. Germline V CDR1 and CDR2: MNHEY, SVGAGI. The CDR3 nucleotides are TGTGCCAGCAGTCCTACCTTCTCTGGAAACACCATATATTTT. Its translation is CASSPTFSGNTIYF.

The chain employs TRBV25-1 and TRBJ1-2; possibly TRBD1 for D (6 bases). This CDR3 is 15 amino acids long. The germline V and J ends were trimmed by 1 base and 1 base, with 10 bases remaining between them. Germline values: CDR1 MGHDK, CDR2 SYGVNS. CDR3 in amino acids: CASSEFRGGNYGYTF. In nucleotides, the CDR3 is TGTGCCAGCAGTGAATTCAGGGGCGGTAACTATGGCTACACCTTC.

The chain joins TRBV7-2 to TRBJ2-3; D not certain. With 4 bases removed from V and 6 bases from J, the gap between germline ends came to 11 bases. CDR3 length: 13 amino acids. CDR1 is SGHTA and CDR2 is FQGNSA in the germline V gene. The CDR3 region has the DNA TGTGCCAGCAGCTGGAAAGCGTCGGATACGCAGTATTTT. This codes for CASSWKASDTQYF.

CDR3 DNA: TGTGCCAGCAGTCCACGTTACTATAGGGACTTCAAAAACACTGAAGCTTTCTTT. It specifies CASSPRYYRDFKNTEAFF. The chain couples TRBV28 to TRBJ1-1; D possibly corresponds to TRBD1 (5 bases). The CDR3 has 18 residues. Germline CDR1 is MDHEN and CDR2 is SYDVKM. Trimming took off 5 bases at V and 2 bases at J, with 24 bases between the two ends.

The chain's CDR3 is CASSLARQGGYTF. CDR3 in DNA: TGTGCCAGCAGCTTAGCCCGACAGGGTGGCTACACCTTC. This chain connects TRBV7-2 to TRBJ1-2; 7 nucleotides line up with TRBD1. V lost 0 bases to trimming and J lost 7 bases; unmatched junction nucleotides: 2. The CDR3 has 13 residues. Germline CDR1 reads SGHTA; CDR2 reads FQGNSA.

The chain employs TRBV2 and TRBJ2-1; 11 nucleotides align to TRBD1. Germline V gives CDR1 SNHLY, CDR2 FYNNEI. After removal of 3 bases from V and 5 bases from J, the junction contained 3 bases not matched to a gene. This CDR3 has 15 amino acids. The CDR3 nucleotides are TGTGCCAGCAGTGATGGGACAGGGGGTAACAATGAGCAGTTCTTC. It is translated as CASSDGTGGNNEQFF. Together with reference TRBV2 and TRBJ2-1, the CDR3 gives the full variable domain: EPEVTQTPSHQVTQMGQEVILRCVPISNHLYFYWYRQILGQKVEFLVSFYNNEISEKSEIFDDQFSVERPDGSNFTLKIRSTKLEDSAMYFCASSDGTGGNNEQFFGPGTRLTVL.

The rearrangement links TRBV4-1 to TRBJ2-7; 13 nucleotides agree with TRBD2. J lost 7 bases, V lost 5 bases, and 20 bases had no gene match. CDR1 and CDR2 from the germline V gene are MGHRA and YSYEKL. This CDR3 is 19 amino acids long. The CDR3 is CASSTTFGTSGTGGWEQYF. CDR3 nucleotides: TGCGCCAGCAGCACTACTTTCGGGACTAGCGGGACGGGGGGCTGGGAGCAGTACTTC.

The chain has TRBV27 and TRBJ2-1; 7 nucleotides match TRBD2. Trimming took 1 base from V and 3 from J; bases not matched to a gene: 6. The CDR3 sequence is 16 residues long. Germline loops: CDR1 MNHEY, CDR2 SMNVEV (reference sequence). In nucleotides, the CDR3 is TGTGCCAGCAGTTTATTCCGCGGGAGAAACTACAATGAGCAGTTCTTC. This codes for CASSLFRGRNYNEQFF.

The chain combines TRBV28 with TRBJ1-1; TRBD1 is a possible D gene (6 bases). This CDR3 has 16 residues. V was pared by 5 bases and J by 0 bases, with 16 bases between. Germline V CDR1 and CDR2: MDHEN, SYDVKM. CDR3 residues: CASSPPPGAVNTEAFF. CDR3 nucleotides: TGTGCCAGCAGTCCGCCCCCAGGGGCGGTGAACACTGAAGCTTTCTTT.

On this clone itself: One end of the junction does not line up with germline, which may come from a read error. The J gene is TRBJ2-1, the V gene TRBV3-1 (or the pseudogene TRBV3-2); perhaps TRBD2 as D (5 bases). The length of the CDR3 is 13 residues. Germline CDR1 is LGHDT and CDR2 is YNNKEL (reference sequence). CDR3 coding DNA: TGTGCCAGCAGCCCAGGACCACTCCGAGGGTCCGTCTTC. Protein product: CASSPGPLRGSVF.